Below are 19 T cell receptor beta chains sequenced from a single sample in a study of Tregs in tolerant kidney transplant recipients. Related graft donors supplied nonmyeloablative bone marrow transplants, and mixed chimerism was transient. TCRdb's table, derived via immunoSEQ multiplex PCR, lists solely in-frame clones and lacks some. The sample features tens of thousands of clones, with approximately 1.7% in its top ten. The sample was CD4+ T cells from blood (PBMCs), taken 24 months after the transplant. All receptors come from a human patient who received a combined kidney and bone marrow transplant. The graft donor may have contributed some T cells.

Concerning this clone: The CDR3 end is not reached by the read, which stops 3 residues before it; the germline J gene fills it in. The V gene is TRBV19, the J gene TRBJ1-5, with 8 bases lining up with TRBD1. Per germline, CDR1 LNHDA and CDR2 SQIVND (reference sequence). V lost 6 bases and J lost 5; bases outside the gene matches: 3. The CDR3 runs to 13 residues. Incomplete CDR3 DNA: TGTGCCAGTAGGACGACAGGGGATCAGCCC. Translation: CASRTTGDQP. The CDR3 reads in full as CASRTTGDQPQHF.

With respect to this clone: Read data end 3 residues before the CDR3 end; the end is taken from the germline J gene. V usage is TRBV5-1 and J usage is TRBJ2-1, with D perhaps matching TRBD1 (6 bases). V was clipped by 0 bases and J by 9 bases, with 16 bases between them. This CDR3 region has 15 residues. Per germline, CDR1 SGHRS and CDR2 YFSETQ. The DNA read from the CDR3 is TGCGCCAGCAGCTTGGCCGTACAGGGATGGAGTGAG. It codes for CASSLAVQGWSE. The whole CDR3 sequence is CASSLAVQGWSEQFF.

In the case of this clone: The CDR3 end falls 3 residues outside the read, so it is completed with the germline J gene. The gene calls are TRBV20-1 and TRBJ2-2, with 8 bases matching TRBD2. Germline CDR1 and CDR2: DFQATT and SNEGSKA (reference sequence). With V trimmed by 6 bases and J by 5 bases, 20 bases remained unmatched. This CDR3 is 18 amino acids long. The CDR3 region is CSAIYPRTSLLNTGELFF. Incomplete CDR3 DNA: TGCAGTGCCATCTACCCCCGGACTAGCCTACTGAATACCGGGGAG.

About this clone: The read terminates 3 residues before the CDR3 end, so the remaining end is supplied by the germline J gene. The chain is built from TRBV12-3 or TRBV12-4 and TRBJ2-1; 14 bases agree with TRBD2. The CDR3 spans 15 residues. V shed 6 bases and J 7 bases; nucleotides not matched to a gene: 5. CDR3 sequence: CASRRTSGGTNEQFF. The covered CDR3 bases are TGTGCCAGCAGGAGGACTAGCGGGGGGACGAATGAG.

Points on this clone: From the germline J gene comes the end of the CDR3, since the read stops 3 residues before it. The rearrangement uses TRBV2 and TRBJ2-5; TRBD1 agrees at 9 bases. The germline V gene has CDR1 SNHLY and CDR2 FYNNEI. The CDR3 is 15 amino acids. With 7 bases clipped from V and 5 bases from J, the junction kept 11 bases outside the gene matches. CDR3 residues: CASTTQGQGGETQYF. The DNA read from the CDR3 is TGTGCCAGCACCACTCAGGGACAGGGTGGGGAGACC.

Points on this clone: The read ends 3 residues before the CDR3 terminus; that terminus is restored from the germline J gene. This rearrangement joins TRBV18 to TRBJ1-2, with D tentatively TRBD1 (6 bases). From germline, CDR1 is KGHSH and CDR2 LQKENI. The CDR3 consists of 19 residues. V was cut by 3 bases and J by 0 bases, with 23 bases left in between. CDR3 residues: CASSPRQTGTITSNYGYTF. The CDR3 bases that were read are TGTGCCAGCTCACCTAGGCAGACCGGGACAATAACCTCTAACTATGGC.

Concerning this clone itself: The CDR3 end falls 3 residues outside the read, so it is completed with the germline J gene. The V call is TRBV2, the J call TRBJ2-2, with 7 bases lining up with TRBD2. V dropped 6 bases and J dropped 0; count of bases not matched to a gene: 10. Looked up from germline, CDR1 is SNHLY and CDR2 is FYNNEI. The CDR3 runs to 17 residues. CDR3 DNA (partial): TGTGCCAGCAGGTCCGCGGGAGCCCGCGCGAACACCGGGGAG. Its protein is CASRSAGARANTGE. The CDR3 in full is CASRSAGARANTGELFF.

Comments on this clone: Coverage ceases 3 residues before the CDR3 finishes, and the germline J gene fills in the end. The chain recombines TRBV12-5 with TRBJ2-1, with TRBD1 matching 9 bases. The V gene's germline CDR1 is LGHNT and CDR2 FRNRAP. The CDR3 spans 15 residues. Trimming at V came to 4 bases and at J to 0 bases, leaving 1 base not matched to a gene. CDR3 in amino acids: CASGSGQGSYNEQFF. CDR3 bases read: TGTGCTAGTGGTTCGGGACAGGGCTCCTACAATGAG.

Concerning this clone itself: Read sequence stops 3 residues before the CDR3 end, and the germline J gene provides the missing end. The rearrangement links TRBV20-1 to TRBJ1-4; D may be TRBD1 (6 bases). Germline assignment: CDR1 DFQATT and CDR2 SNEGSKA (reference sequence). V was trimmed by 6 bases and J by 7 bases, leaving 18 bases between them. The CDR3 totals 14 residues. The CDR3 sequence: CSARLNRAGEKLFF. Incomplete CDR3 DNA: TGCAGTGCCCGTCTGAACAGGGCTGGTGAAAAA.

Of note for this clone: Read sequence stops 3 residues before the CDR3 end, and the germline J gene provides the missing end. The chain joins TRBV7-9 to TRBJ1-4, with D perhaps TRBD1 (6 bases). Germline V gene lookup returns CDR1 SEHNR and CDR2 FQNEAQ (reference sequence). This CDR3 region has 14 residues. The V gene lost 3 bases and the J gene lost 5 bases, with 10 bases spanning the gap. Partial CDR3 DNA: TGTGCCAGCAGCTTGGGGGGGCAGAATGAAAAA. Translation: CASSLGGQNEK. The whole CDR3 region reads CASSLGGQNEKLFF.

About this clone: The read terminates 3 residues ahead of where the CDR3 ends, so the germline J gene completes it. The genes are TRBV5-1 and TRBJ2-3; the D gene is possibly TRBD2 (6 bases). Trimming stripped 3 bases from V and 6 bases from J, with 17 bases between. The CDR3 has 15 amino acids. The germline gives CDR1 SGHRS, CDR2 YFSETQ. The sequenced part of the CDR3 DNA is TGCGCCAGCAGCTGGGGACTGGCAGGCGGGGATACG. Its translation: CASSWGLAGGDT. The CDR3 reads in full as CASSWGLAGGDTQYF.

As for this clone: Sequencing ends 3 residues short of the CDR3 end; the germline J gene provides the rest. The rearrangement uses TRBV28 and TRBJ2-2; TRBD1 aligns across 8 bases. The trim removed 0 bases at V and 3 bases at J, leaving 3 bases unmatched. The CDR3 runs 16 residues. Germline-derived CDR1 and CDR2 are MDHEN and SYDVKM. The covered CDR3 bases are TGTGCCAGCAGTTTATGGTCAGGGGGCGACACCGGGGAG. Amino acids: CASSLWSGGDTGE. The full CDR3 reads CASSLWSGGDTGELFF. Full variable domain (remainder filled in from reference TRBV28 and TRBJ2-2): DVKVTQSSRYLVKRTGEKVFLECVQDMDHENMFWYRQDPGLGLRLIYFSYDVKMKEKGDIPEGYSVSREKKERFSLILESASTNQTSMYLCASSLWSGGDTGELFFGEGSRLTVL.

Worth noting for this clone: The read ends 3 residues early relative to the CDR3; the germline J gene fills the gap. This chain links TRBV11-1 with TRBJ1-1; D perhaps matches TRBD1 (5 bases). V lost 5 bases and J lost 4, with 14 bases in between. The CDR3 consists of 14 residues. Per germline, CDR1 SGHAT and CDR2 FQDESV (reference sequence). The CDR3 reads CASSPDRTRTEAFF. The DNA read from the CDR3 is TGTGCCAGCAGCCCCGACAGAACCCGCACTGAA.

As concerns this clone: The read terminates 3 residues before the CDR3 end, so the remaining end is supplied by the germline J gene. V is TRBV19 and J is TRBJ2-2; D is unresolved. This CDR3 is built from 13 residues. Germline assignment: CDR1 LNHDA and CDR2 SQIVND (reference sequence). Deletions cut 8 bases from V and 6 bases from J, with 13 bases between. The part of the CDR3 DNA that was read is TGTGCCAGTCGACCCCGGCAGGCCGGGGAG. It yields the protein CASRPRQAGE. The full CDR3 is CASRPRQAGELFF.

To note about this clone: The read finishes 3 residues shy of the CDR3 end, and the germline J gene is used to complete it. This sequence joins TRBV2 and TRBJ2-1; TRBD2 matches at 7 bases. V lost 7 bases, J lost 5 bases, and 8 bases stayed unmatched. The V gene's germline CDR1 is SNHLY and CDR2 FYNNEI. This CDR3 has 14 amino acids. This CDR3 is CASTTRGSDNEQFF. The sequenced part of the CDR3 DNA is TGTGCCAGCACCACTCGCGGGAGCGACAATGAG.

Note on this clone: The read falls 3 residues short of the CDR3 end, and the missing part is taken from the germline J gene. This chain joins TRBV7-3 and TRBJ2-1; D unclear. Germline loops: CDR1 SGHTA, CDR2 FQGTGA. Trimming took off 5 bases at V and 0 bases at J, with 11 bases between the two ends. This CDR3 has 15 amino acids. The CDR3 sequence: CASSPSWSSYNEQFF. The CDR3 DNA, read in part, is TGTGCCAGCAGCCCAAGCTGGTCCTCCTACAATGAG.

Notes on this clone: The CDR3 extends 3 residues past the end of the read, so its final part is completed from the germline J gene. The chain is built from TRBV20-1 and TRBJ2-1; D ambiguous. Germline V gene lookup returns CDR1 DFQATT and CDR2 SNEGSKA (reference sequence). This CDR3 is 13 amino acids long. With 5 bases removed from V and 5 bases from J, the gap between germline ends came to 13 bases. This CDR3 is CSAEFNIDNEQFF. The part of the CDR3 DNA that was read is TGCAGTGCTGAATTTAACATCGACAATGAG.

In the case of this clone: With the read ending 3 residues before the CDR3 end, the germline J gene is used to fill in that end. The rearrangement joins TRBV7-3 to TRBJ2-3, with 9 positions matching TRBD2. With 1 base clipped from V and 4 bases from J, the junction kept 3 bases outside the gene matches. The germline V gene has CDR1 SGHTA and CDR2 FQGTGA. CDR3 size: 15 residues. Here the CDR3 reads CASSLNAGGPDTQYF. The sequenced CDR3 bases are TGTGCCAGCAGCTTAAACGCGGGAGGGCCAGATACG.

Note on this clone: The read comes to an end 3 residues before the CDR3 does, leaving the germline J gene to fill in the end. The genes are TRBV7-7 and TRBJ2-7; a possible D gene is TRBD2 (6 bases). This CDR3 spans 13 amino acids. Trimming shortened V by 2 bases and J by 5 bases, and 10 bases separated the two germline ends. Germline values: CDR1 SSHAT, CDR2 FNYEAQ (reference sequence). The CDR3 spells CASSLQGEDEQYF. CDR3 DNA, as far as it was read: TGTGCCAGCAGCTTACAAGGGGAGGACGAG.